This T cell receptor beta chain was recorded in a study of T cell changes during pregnancy in multiple sclerosis. CDR1 ENHRY and CDR2 SYGVKD come from the germline V gene. After removal of 2 bases from V and 2 bases from J, the junction contained 3 bases not matched to a gene. This CDR3 region has 15 residues. The protocol was immunoSEQ multiplex PCR, while the TCRdb copy is restricted to in-frame clones and leaves out a portion. The data contain roughly 110,000 clones, approximately 90% of them seen just once; the ten biggest clones take up 1.5%. Source: peripheral blood, taken in the third trimester of pregnancy. The TCR was taken from a female donor with multiple sclerosis, enrolled in a pregnancy study. The V call is TRBV10-3, the J call TRBJ2-1; 7 nucleotides line up with TRBD1. DNA of the CDR3: TGTGCCATCAGTGAGGACAGGGCCCCCTACAATGAGCAGTTCTTC. Encoded protein: CAISEDRAPYNEQFF.